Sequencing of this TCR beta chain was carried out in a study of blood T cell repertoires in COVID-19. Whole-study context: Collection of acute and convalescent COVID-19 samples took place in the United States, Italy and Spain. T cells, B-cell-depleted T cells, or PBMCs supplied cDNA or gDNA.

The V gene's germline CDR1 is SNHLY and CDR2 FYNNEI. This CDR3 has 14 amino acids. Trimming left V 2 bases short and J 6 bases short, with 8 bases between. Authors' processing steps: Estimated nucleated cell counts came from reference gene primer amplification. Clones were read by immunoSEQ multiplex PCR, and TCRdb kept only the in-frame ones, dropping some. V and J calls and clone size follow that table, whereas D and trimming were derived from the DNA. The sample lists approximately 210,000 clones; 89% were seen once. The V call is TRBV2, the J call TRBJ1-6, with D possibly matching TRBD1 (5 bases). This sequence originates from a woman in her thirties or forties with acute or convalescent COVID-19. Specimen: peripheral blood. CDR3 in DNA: TGTGCCAGCAGTGAAAGACAGTTTAATTCACCCCTCCACTTT. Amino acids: CASSERQFNSPLHF. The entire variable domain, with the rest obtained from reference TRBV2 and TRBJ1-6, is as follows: EPEVTQTPSHQVTQMGQEVILRCVPISNHLYFYWYRQILGQKVEFLVSFYNNEISEKSEIFDDQFSVERPDGSNFTLKIRSTKLEDSAMYFCASSERQFNSPLHFGNGTRLTVT.